Given below is one T cell receptor beta chain in context. This clone was observed once. Its antigen is unknown. No much larger clone is present one base from it, and per-base qualities are unavailable. The immunoSEQ Assay, a bias-controlled multiplex PCR, was used to amplify TCRbeta CDR3 regions from genomic DNA. The original methods were these. Within the assay, amplification of reference gene primers was used to estimate how many nucleated cells each sample contained. Sequence reads were collapsed and filtered to measure the absolute abundance of every unique TCRbeta CDR3 rearrangement. For each sample, productive Simpson clonality was calculated by taking the square root of Simpson's diversity index across productive rearrangements. TCRdb provides this immuneACCESS table in a form limited to in-frame rearrangements. Some clones are lacking; in checked studies, under half of them reflect an unresolved V gene, and why the rest are absent is not known. V and J calls and clone size are copied from that table; D and trimming were computed from the DNA. In all, the sample holds approximately 49,000 clones, and 81% of those were seen once. The ten largest clones represent about a fifth of the sample.

The source of the sample is a study of blood T cell repertoires in COVID-19 (dated by TCRdb to 2018 to 2021). With respect to the entire study: Collaborator samples came from the United States, Italy and Spain and covered acute and convalescent phases of COVID-19. The prospective study material was composed of cDNA or gDNA derived from T cells, B-cell-depleted T cells, or PBMCs. HLA class I and class II types, where available, came from metadata supplied by the sample provider rather than from assay-based typing. A de-identified subject ID, COVID-19 status, age in years and sex were almost always included in the sample metadata. Deeply sampled blood TCRbeta repertoires from subjects exposed to, actively infected with, or recovered from COVID-19 were included in the dataset. A freely available public database, intended as a resource for researchers studying the immune response to SARS-CoV-2, is where the repertoires were released. Samples were obtained from the ongoing ImmuneRACE study (first 160 participants) and from some 1,300 subjects provided by 6 global collaborators. The investigation overall reported the following: How much clinical and demographic metadata was included differed by source and by participant, and the metadata was provided uncurated.

In Seattle, one collaborating source enrolled patients while the infection was active and tracked those patients longitudinally over the course of disease. Collaborating institutions collected whole blood in K2EDTA tubes following their own protocols. For TCRbeta analysis, collaborators shipped samples as frozen whole blood, isolated PBMCs, or DNA extracted from either of those sample types. The germline V end is reduced by 8 bases and the J end by 0 bases; junction bases left unmatched: 5. From the cysteine through the phenylalanine, the CDR3 covers 14 amino acids. Only the CDR3 part of the read is kept: 42 bases, read in frame from the first base. The germline V gene (reference sequence) gives CDR1 as SEHNR and CDR2 as FQNEAQ.

The chain was built from TRBV7-9 and TRBJ2-3, with 7 bases aligning to TRBD2. The TCR originated in an elderly woman with COVID-19, enrolled during active disease. The sequenced material came from peripheral blood. The CDR3 is CASATRGSTDTQYF. The DNA sequence follows: TGTGCCAGCGCCACGCGGGGGAGCACAGATACGCAGTATTTT. Where the CDR3 stops, the reference TRBV7-9 and TRBJ2-3 genes take over; the full variable domain is DTGVSQNPRHKITKRGQNVTFRCDPISEHNRLYWYRQTLGQGPEFLTYFQNEAQLEKSRLLSDRFSAERPKGSFSTLEIQRTEQGDSAMYLCASATRGSTDTQYFGPGTRLTVL.